This T cell receptor (beta chain) was observed in a study of T cell responses to AZD1222 COVID-19 vaccine. J was trimmed by 8 bases and V by 2 bases; bases with no gene match: 12. Germline V gene lookup returns CDR1 GTSNPN and CDR2 SVGIG (reference sequence). This CDR3 spans 16 amino acids. This clone showed up just once. Sequencing used immunoSEQ multiplex PCR; TCRdb keeps in-frame clones, though not all of them. The sample yields some 150,000 clones, over 70% seen once. Source: peripheral blood, taken 28 days after the second AZD1222 dose. This chain connects TRBV30 to TRBJ1-4; 9 bases map to TRBD1. This receptor was identified in an adult who received the AZD1222 COVID-19 vaccine. This chain's CDR3 is CAWSTQTGTGREKLFF. In nucleotides, the CDR3 is TGTGCCTGGAGTACCCAAACCGGGACAGGGCGAGAAAAACTGTTTTTT.